These 7 T cell receptor beta chains were all obtained from the same sample, sequenced in a study of blood T cell repertoires in COVID-19. Libraries were prepared by immunoSEQ multiplex PCR; TCRdb keeps only in-frame clonotypes and omits some of them. The sample has 300,000 to 450,000 clones, approximately 89% seen once. Sequenced material: PBMCs or T cells enriched from blood (not recorded which). All receptors derive from a man aged 40-49 years in a cohort exposed to, infected with or recovered from COVID-19 (not recorded which).

The J gene is TRBJ2-7, the V gene TRBV6-5; D remains unclear. The CDR3 has 15 residues. In germline, CDR1 is MNHEY, CDR2 SVGAGI. V dropped 6 bases and J dropped 0 bases, with 15 bases sitting between them. The CDR3 nucleotides read TGTGCCAGCAGACAGACCTTGGATCCCTCCTACGAGCAGTACTTC. Translation gives CASRQTLDPSYEQYF.

The rearrangement joins TRBV19 to TRBJ1-2, with TRBD1 matching over 9 bases. The CDR3 extends over 16 amino acids. The trim removed 3 bases at V and 0 bases at J, leaving 5 bases unmatched. Germline assignment: CDR1 LNHDA and CDR2 SQIVND (reference sequence). Written as DNA, the CDR3 is TGTGCCAGTAGTATCCCTGGACAGGGGACTAACTATGGCTACACCTTC. This gives the protein CASSIPGQGTNYGYTF.

The gene calls are TRBV27 and TRBJ1-5; no definite D call. CDR1 is MNHEY and CDR2 is SMNVEV in the germline V gene (reference sequence). The germline V and J ends were trimmed by 5 bases and 1 base, with 3 bases remaining between them. This CDR3 is 12 amino acids long. Written as DNA, the CDR3 is TGTGCCAGCAGTCAAAGCAATCAGCCCCAGCATTTT. Amino acids: CASSQSNQPQHF.

The rearrangement uses TRBV11-2 and TRBJ1-5; D call uncertain. The V end was cut by 2 bases, the J end by 3 bases, with 14 bases between. The germline gives CDR1 SGHAT, CDR2 FQNNGV. The CDR3 has 16 amino acids. The CDR3 coding sequence is TGTGCCAGCAGCTTAAATTTGGGCGTGGACAATCAGCCCCAGCATTTT. Its translation is CASSLNLGVDNQPQHF.

This chain uses TRBV11-3 with TRBJ1-1; D is perhaps TRBD1 (5 bases). The CDR3 spans 13 residues. V was pared by 4 bases and J by 3 bases, with 9 bases between. Germline V gene data show CDR1 as SGHNT and CDR2 as YENEEA. The CDR3 loop is CASSSVGDTEAFF. The CDR3 DNA is TGTGCCAGCAGCTCTGTAGGGGACACTGAAGCTTTCTTT.

The table lists this clone with a count of one. This sequence joins TRBV6-5 and TRBJ1-5; no reliable D call. Trimming shortened V by 5 bases and J by 4 bases, and 9 bases separated the two germline ends. The CDR3 consists of 13 residues. Looked up from germline, CDR1 is MNHEY and CDR2 is SVGAGI. The CDR3 DNA follows: TGTGCCAGCAGTACAGACGCGAATCAGCCCCAGCATTTT. Translated: CASSTDANQPQHF.

J is TRBJ2-2 and V is TRBV5-1, with 7 bases identical to TRBD2. The germline V gene encodes CDR1 SGHRS and CDR2 YFSETQ. This CDR3 is 20 amino acids long. The ends lost 4 bases at V and 0 bases at J; junction bases unmatched: 18. CDR3 sequence: CASSRSDRGFSGTNTGELFF. In DNA, the CDR3 is TGCGCCAGCAGCCGGTCCGATCGGGGATTCAGCGGGACGAACACCGGGGAGCTGTTTTTT.